The table lists the clone carrying this TCR beta chain with a count of one. With 0 bases clipped from V and 5 bases from J, the junction kept 7 bases outside the gene matches. The CDR3 covers 15 residues. Per germline, CDR1 GTSNPN and CDR2 SVGIG (reference sequence). The data were taken from a study of blood T cell repertoires in COVID-19. At the level of the study: The samples span acute and convalescent COVID-19 from the United States, Italy and Spain. From T cells, B-cell-depleted T cells, or PBMCs came the material, which was cDNA or gDNA.

In the authors' methods: Estimates of nucleated cell counts were drawn from the amplification of reference gene primers. The assay was immunoSEQ multiplex PCR, and TCRdb's table has in-frame clones only and misses some. D and trimming come from the DNA, and the V and J calls and clone size come from that table. The profile shows 310,000 or so clones, roughly 82% of them singletons. Sequencing used peripheral blood. The clonotype originates from a woman aged 45-65 years with acute or convalescent COVID-19. J is TRBJ2-3 and V is TRBV30; TRBD2 matches 8 bases. The CDR3 sequence is CAWSVLRLAGDTQYF. CDR3 coding DNA: TGTGCCTGGAGTGTACTTAGGCTAGCGGGAGATACGCAGTATTTT.